This entry lists 25 T cell receptor beta chains sequenced from one sample in a study of T cell changes during pregnancy in multiple sclerosis (dated by TCRdb to between 2017 and 2020). The library was generated by the immunoSEQ multiplex PCR assay. Imported from immuneACCESS, the table was reduced by TCRdb to in-frame sequences with V and J called. These copies leave out some clones; in studies compared against another copy, an unresolved V gene accounts for under half, and the cause of the remainder is not known. The sample table records 75,000 to 100,000 clones; 92% of these occur just once. The ten biggest clones cover more than 2% of the sample. Sequencing was performed on peripheral blood, taken after pregnancy. Receptors were obtained from a female donor with multiple sclerosis, enrolled in a pregnancy study.

This chain uses TRBV5-5 with TRBJ1-1; D unclear. The CDR3 loop spans 14 amino acids. V was clipped by 2 bases and J by 2 bases, with 10 bases between them. Germline CDR1 and CDR2: SGHKS and YYEKEE (reference sequence). The chain's CDR3 is CASSFPTGNTEAFF. CDR3 DNA: TGTGCCAGCAGCTTCCCTACGGGTAACACTGAAGCTTTCTTT.

This rearrangement joins TRBV30 to TRBJ1-1; no definite D call. Germline lookup yields CDR1 GTSNPN and CDR2 SVGIG (reference sequence). V shed 3 bases and J shed 6 bases, with 14 bases lying between them. CDR3 length: 13 residues. The CDR3 DNA sequence: TGTGCCTGGAGATTGACCCAACGGGCTGAAGCTTTCTTT. This gives the protein CAWRLTQRAEAFF.

The rearrangement joins TRBV10-2 to TRBJ2-1; 7 nucleotides line up with TRBD2. With V trimmed by 4 bases and J by 2 bases, 2 bases remained unmatched. This CDR3 comprises 14 residues. Germline V CDR1 and CDR2: WSHSY, SAAADI. Here the CDR3 reads CASSGSGTYNEQFF. DNA for the CDR3: TGCGCCAGCAGTGGGAGCGGGACCTACAATGAGCAGTTCTTC.

This chain connects TRBV29-1 to TRBJ1-5; tentatively, D is TRBD1 (6 bases). The ends were cut back, 4 bases at V and 5 bases at J, with 12 bases in the middle. Germline CDR1 is SQVTM and CDR2 is ANQGSEA. The CDR3 length is 13 residues. The CDR3 spells CSVAGALDQPQHF. The CDR3 region has the DNA TGCAGCGTTGCAGGGGCATTGGATCAGCCCCAGCATTTT.

The chain carries TRBV5-1 and TRBJ2-2; D may be TRBD2 (5 bases). From germline, CDR1 is SGHRS and CDR2 YFSETQ. With 4 bases removed from V and 6 bases from J, the gap between germline ends came to 10 bases. The CDR3 spans 13 residues. CDR3 nucleotide sequence: TGCGCCAGCAGCCCACTGAGGGCCGGGGAGCTGTTTTTT. Protein: CASSPLRAGELFF.

There are a few counts of this clone. The chain recombines TRBV28 with TRBJ1-1; D possibly corresponds to TRBD1 (5 bases). V lost 5 bases and J lost 1, with 20 bases in between. The CDR3 is 17 amino acids. Germline lookup yields CDR1 MDHEN and CDR2 SYDVKM. CDR3 amino acids: CASSPPTGGGSNTEAFF. CDR3 bases: TGTGCCAGCAGTCCACCTACAGGCGGTGGATCGAACACTGAAGCTTTCTTT.

The chain carries TRBV4-2 and TRBJ1-6; maybe TRBD1 (5 bases). The CDR3 consists of 15 residues. Germline CDR1 LGHNA, CDR2 YNFKEQ. Deletions cut 0 bases from V and 7 bases from J, with 10 bases between. The CDR3 DNA sequence: TGTGCCAGCAGCCAAGATGCGACAGCAAATTCACCCCTCCACTTT. It codes for CASSQDATANSPLHF.

This chain links TRBV6-1 with TRBJ2-1; a possible D gene is TRBD1 (6 bases). The CDR3 spans 15 residues. The V end was cut by 5 bases, the J end by 10 bases, with 21 bases between. Per the germline V gene, CDR1 is MNHNS and CDR2 is SASEGT. The CDR3 nucleotides read TGTGCCAGCAGTTTCGACAGGAACCCACAAGGGGAGCAGTTCTTC. The encoded protein is CASSFDRNPQGEQFF.

The J gene is TRBJ2-7, the V gene TRBV5-1, with 11 positions matching TRBD1. V shed 0 bases and J 6 bases; nucleotides not matched to a gene: 5. The CDR3 covers 15 residues. CDR1 SGHRS and CDR2 YFSETQ come from the germline V gene. CDR3 bases: TGCGCCAGCAGCTTGGGGGGGACAGGGGGTCTCGAGCAGTACTTC. Translation: CASSLGGTGGLEQYF.

J is TRBJ2-3 and V is TRBV5-5, with TRBD2 identical over 11 bases. Per the germline V gene, CDR1 is SGHKS and CDR2 is YYEKEE (reference sequence). The CDR3 covers 17 residues. Trimming cost V 1 base and J 2 bases; bases outside gene matches: 6. CDR3 nucleotides: TGTGCCAGCAGCTTGAGGCTAGCGGGAGGCCCCACAGATACGCAGTATTTT. This translates into CASSLRLAGGPTDTQYF.

The chain uses TRBV7-3 and TRBJ2-2; 7 positions agree with TRBD2. V was clipped by 4 bases and J by 5 bases; unmatched bases: 10. Germline CDR1 and CDR2: SGHTA and FQGTGA. This CDR3 spans 16 amino acids. In nucleotides, the CDR3 is TGTGCCAGCAGCTCCCCTGGGGGGGGATCAACCGGGGAGCTGTTTTTT. It yields the protein CASSSPGGGSTGELFF.

Details on this clone: The same CDR3 arises from other DNA sequences in this sample as well. J is TRBJ1-4 and V is TRBV5-1, with D possibly matching TRBD1 (6 bases). Germline values: CDR1 SGHRS, CDR2 YFSETQ. The length of the CDR3 is 14 residues. V was clipped by 4 bases and J by 4 bases, with 11 bases between them. CDR3 in amino acids: CASSPTGVNEKLFF. The DNA for the CDR3 is TGCGCCAGCAGCCCGACAGGTGTTAATGAAAAACTGTTTTTT.

The chain combines TRBV2 with TRBJ2-2; 8 bases are shared with TRBD2. This CDR3 comprises 16 residues. Germline CDR1 and CDR2: SNHLY and FYNNEI. V lost 2 bases, J lost 2 bases, and 4 bases stayed unmatched. CDR3 sequence: CASSERGTRNTGELFF. CDR3 coding DNA: TGTGCCAGCAGTGAAAGGGGGACTAGAAACACCGGGGAGCTGTTTTTT.

The V gene is TRBV5-8, the J gene TRBJ2-2; the match to TRBD1 covers 9 bases. CDR3 length: 15 amino acids. Germline V gives CDR1 SGHTS, CDR2 YDEGEE. Germline trimming cut 4 bases from V and 6 bases from J; bases unmatched to any gene: 7. CDR3 DNA sequence: TGTGCCAGCAGCCTGGACAGGGGAATCTCCGGGGAGCTGTTTTTT. Protein sequence: CASSLDRGISGELFF.

The rearrangement links TRBV6-5 to TRBJ1-4; 12 nucleotides line up with TRBD1. The CDR3 totals 14 residues. J gave up 12 bases and V 4 bases, and 6 bases lay outside the gene matches. Germline CDR1 MNHEY, CDR2 SVGAGI. CDR3 coding DNA: TGTGCCAGCAGTTGGGACAGGGGGCCGAGGGAACTGTTTTTT. This sequence encodes CASSWDRGPRELFF.

The chain is built from TRBV5-1 and TRBJ2-7; 16 bases map to TRBD2. This CDR3 spans 17 amino acids. CDR1 is SGHRS, CDR2 YFSETQ, per germline. V was clipped by 4 bases and J by 5 bases; unmatched bases: 9. The CDR3: CASSPGGTSGGAHEQYF. CDR3 DNA: TGCGCCAGCAGCCCCGGGGGGACTAGCGGGGGGGCCCACGAGCAGTACTTC. The variable domain in full, completed from reference TRBV5-1 and TRBJ2-7, reads KAGVTQTPRYLIKTRGQQVTLSCSPISGHRSVSWYQQTPGQGLQFLFEYFSETQRNKGNFPGRFSGRQFSNSRSEMNVSTLELGDSALYLCASSPGGTSGGAHEQYFGPGTRLTVT.

The V and J genes are TRBV11-2 and TRBJ1-1; D is possibly TRBD1 (6 bases). The CDR3 contains 15 residues. The germline V gene has CDR1 SGHAT and CDR2 FQNNGV. Trimming left V 8 bases short and J 0 bases short, with 16 bases between. The CDR3 sequence: CASLLDQGMNTEAFF. CDR3 nucleotides: TGTGCCAGCTTGCTCGACCAGGGGATGAACACTGAAGCTTTCTTT.

The J gene is TRBJ1-1, the V gene TRBV11-2; 12 bases align to TRBD1. This CDR3 has 16 residues. V lost 1 base, J lost 4 bases, and 4 bases stayed unmatched. Per germline, CDR1 SGHAT and CDR2 FQNNGV. Here the CDR3 reads CASSLGRGQGATEAFF. CDR3 DNA: TGTGCCAGCAGCTTAGGTAGGGGACAGGGGGCCACTGAAGCTTTCTTT.

This clone turned up a few times. This rearrangement joins TRBV6-4 to TRBJ2-2, with 9 bases lining up with TRBD1. Germline loops: CDR1 MRHNA, CDR2 SNTAGT. This CDR3 is 14 amino acids long. J was trimmed by 3 bases and V by 4 bases; bases with no gene match: 0. CDR3 nucleotide sequence: TGTGCCAGCAGTGGACAGGGGGACACCGGGGAGCTGTTTTTT. Its translation: CASSGQGDTGELFF.

CDR3 loop: CAFGQGAFEAFF. CDR3 sequence (DNA): TGTGCCTTCGGACAGGGGGCATTTGAAGCTTTCTTT. The chain couples TRBV30 to TRBJ1-1, with TRBD1 matching 11 bases. Germline V CDR1 and CDR2: GTSNPN, SVGIG (reference sequence). The CDR3 contains 12 residues. The junction had 5 bases not matched to a gene; V was cut back by 7 bases and J by 7 bases.

The chain links TRBV9 to TRBJ1-1; D gene uncertain. Looked up from germline, CDR1 is SGDLS and CDR2 is YYNGEE. Trimming shortened V by 2 bases and J by 3 bases, and 11 bases separated the two germline ends. The CDR3 is 14 amino acids. The CDR3 spells CASSVSGGDTEAFF. In DNA form, the CDR3 reads TGTGCCAGCAGCGTCAGTGGCGGGGACACTGAAGCTTTCTTT.

This clone came up once. The chain is built from TRBV5-1 and TRBJ2-2; D may be TRBD2 (7 bases). V was pared by 1 base and J by 3 bases, with 13 bases between. Germline V lookup: CDR1 SGHRS, CDR2 YFSETQ. The CDR3 runs 16 residues. The DNA for the CDR3 is TGCGCCAGCAGCTTGATTCCGGGGGGCGACACCGGGGAGCTGTTTTTT. It yields the protein CASSLIPGGDTGELFF.

The CDR3 nucleotides read TGTGCCAGCAGCCCGGGACAGGTCAACTCTGGAAACACCATATATTTT. It yields the protein CASSPGQVNSGNTIYF. The chain links TRBV7-2 to TRBJ1-3; 8 positions agree with TRBD1. V gave up 5 bases and J gave up 0 bases; unmatched junction bases: 6. The CDR3 loop spans 16 amino acids. Germline V lookup: CDR1 SGHTA, CDR2 FQGNSA.

The CDR3 loop reads CASRSLETQYF. CDR3 DNA: TGTGCCAGCCGGAGCTTGGAGACCCAGTACTTC. The V and J genes are TRBV5-8 and TRBJ2-5; D is undetermined. With 7 bases removed from V and 5 bases from J, the gap between germline ends came to 9 bases. The CDR3 runs to 11 residues. CDR1 is SGHTS, CDR2 YDEGEE, per germline.

The gene calls are TRBV27 and TRBJ1-1; TRBD1 matches at 7 bases. The CDR3 length is 16 residues. J was trimmed by 0 bases and V by 7 bases; bases with no gene match: 11. The germline V gene has CDR1 MNHEY and CDR2 SMNVEV (reference sequence). In DNA form, the CDR3 reads TGTGCCAGCAACCACATCTCGGGACAGCTGAACACTGAAGCTTTCTTT. This gives the protein CASNHISGQLNTEAFF.